These T cell receptor beta chains were read from a single sample in a study of shared clonotypes between healthy human individuals. TCRdb's table, derived via immunoSEQ multiplex PCR, lists solely in-frame clones and lacks some. The sample has hundreds of thousands of clones; 73% are singletons. The source material was memory CD4+ T cells sorted from blood. The receptors shown here come from a woman aged 25 to 39 in good health. CDR3s include the opening cysteine and the closing phenylalanine or tryptophan. D genes are given only for firm matches. The listing skips clone size in some rows; elsewhere it reads once, few, many or a size class.

size,D,V,J,CDR3,DNA
few,TRBD1,TRBV28,TRBJ1-1,CASSLATGVNTEAFF,TGTGCCAGCAGTTTGGCGACAGGGGTGAACACTGAAGCTTTCTTT
-,TRBD1,TRBV6-5,TRBJ1-1,CASRGQGSEAFF,TGTGCCAGCAGGGGACAGGGCTCTGAAGCTTTCTTT
-,-,TRBV2,TRBJ2-1,CASSVPRGPVYNEQFF,TGTGCCAGCAGTGTTCCACGAGGACCAGTCTACAATGAGCAGTTCTTC
once,TRBD2,TRBV5-1,TRBJ2-3,CASKFVGGVTDTQYF,TGCGCCAGCAAATTCGTCGGGGGGGTCACAGATACGCAGTATTTT
many,TRBD1,TRBV27,TRBJ1-1,CASIKGQQNTEAFF,TGTGCCAGTATAAAGGGACAGCAGAACACTGAAGCTTTCTTT
-,TRBD1,TRBV2,TRBJ1-2,CASRLGGTGSGYTF,TGTGCCAGCAGGCTAGGCGGGACAGGGTCTGGCTACACCTTC
-,-,TRBV10-1,TRBJ1-5,CASSVYQPQHF,TGCGCCAGCAGTGTCTACCAGCCCCAGCATTTT
few,-,TRBV19,TRBJ2-3,CASSIEVSAGRTDTQYF,TGTGCCAGTAGTATAGAAGTCTCGGCAGGGCGGACAGATACGCAGTATTTT
-,-,TRBV19,TRBJ1-2,CASSIAPGAIGYTF,TGTGCCAGTAGTATAGCCCCGGGGGCTATTGGCTACACCTTC
once,-,TRBV6-5,TRBJ2-5,CASKGSSGYQETQYF,TGTGCCAGCAAAGGGAGTAGCGGTTATCAAGAGACCCAGTACTTC
-,-,TRBV19,TRBJ1-2,CASSIIGLYGYTF,TGTGCCAGTAGTATAATCGGTTTGTATGGCTACACCTTC
-,-,TRBV2,TRBJ2-1,CASNTVGVASNEQFF,TGTGCCAGCAATACCGTAGGGGTTGCAAGCAATGAGCAGTTCTTC
few,-,TRBV28,TRBJ2-3,CASTLNLGRGSDTQYF,TGTGCCAGCACTCTCAACTTAGGGAGAGGCAGCGATACGCAGTATTTT
-,TRBD1,TRBV7-9,TRBJ1-3,CASSRRTGGNTIYF,TGTGCCAGCAGCCGAAGGACAGGGGGAAACACCATATATTTT
-,TRBD1,TRBV7-2,TRBJ2-2,CASSSDRGAGELFF,TGTGCCAGCAGTTCGGACAGGGGGGCCGGGGAGCTGTTTTTT
-,-,TRBV6-5,TRBJ1-2,CASSYFGTNYGYTF,TGTGCCAGCAGTTACTTCGGGACAAACTATGGCTACACCTTC
-,-,TRBV5-1,TRBJ1-4,CASSLGDNNEKLFF,TGCGCCAGCAGCTTGGGGGACAACAATGAAAAACTGTTTTTT
-,-,TRBV5-1,TRBJ2-3,CASSLPDLTVAQYF,TGCGCCAGCAGCTTGCCAGACCTCACAGTGGCGCAGTATTTT